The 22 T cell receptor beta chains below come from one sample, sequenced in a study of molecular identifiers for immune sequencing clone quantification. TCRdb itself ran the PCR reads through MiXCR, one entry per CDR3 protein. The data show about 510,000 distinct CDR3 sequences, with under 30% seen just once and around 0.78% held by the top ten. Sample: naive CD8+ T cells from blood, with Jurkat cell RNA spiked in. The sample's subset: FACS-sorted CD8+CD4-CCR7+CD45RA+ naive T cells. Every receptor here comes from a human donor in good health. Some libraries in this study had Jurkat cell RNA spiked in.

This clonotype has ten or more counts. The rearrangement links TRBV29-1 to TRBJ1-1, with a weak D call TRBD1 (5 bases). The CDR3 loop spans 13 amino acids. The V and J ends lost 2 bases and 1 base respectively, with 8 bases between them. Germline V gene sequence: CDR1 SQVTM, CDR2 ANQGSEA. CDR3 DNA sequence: TGCAGCGTTGAAACCGGGGCGAACACTGAAGCTTTCTTT. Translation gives CSVETGANTEAFF.

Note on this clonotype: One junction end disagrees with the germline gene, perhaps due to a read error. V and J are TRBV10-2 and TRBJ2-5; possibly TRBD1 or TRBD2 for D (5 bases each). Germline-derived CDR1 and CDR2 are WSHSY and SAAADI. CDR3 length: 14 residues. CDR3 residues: CASSGGTDQEAQYF. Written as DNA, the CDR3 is TGCGCCAGCAGTGGAGGGACGGACCAAGAGGCCCAGTACTTC.

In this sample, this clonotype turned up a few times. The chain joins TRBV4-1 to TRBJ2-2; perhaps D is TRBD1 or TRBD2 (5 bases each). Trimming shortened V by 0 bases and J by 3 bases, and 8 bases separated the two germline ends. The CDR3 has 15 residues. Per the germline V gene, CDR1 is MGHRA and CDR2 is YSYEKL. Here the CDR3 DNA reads TGCGCCAGCAGCCAAGACGGGGCAGACACCGGGGAGCTGTTTTTT. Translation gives CASSQDGADTGELFF.

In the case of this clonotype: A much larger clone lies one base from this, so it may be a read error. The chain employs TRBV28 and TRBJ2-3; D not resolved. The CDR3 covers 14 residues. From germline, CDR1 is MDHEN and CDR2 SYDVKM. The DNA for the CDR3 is TGTGCCGGCAGTTTCGACGGTCTCACAGATACGCAGTATTTT. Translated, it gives CAGSFDGLTDTQYF.

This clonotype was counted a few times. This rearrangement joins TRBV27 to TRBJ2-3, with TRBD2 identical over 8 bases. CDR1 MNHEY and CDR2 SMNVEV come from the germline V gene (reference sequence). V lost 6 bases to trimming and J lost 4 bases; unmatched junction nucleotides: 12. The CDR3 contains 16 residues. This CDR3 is CASSTMGLVGADTQYF. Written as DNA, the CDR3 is TGTGCCAGCAGCACTATGGGACTAGTGGGTGCAGATACGCAGTATTTT.

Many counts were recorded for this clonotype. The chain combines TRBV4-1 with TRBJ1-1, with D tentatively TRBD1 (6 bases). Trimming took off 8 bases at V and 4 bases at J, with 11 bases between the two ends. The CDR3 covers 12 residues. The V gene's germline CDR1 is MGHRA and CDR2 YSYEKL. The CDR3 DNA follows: TGCGCCAGCCAGGGGATAGGCACTGAAGCTTTCTTT. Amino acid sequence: CASQGIGTEAFF.

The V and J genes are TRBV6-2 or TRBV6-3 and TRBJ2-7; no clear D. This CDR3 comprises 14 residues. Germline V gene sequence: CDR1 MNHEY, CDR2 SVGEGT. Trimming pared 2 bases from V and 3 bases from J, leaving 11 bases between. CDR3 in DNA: TGTGCCAGCAGTTACGGTTCGGCCCTCTACGAGCAGTACTTC. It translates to CASSYGSALYEQYF.

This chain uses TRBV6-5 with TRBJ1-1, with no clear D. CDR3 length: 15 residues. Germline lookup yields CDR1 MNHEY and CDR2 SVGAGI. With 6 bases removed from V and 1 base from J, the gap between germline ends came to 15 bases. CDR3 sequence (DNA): TGTGCCAGCAGGTCTGTGTCAACGGGGAACACTGAAGCTTTCTTT. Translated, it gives CASRSVSTGNTEAFF.

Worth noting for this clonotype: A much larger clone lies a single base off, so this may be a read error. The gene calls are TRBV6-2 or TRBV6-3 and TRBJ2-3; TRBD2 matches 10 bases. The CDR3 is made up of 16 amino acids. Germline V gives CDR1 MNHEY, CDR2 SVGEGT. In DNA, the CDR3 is TGTGCCAGCACCACCGGACTAGCGGCTAGCACAGATACGCGGTATTTT. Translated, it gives CASTTGLAASTDTRYF.

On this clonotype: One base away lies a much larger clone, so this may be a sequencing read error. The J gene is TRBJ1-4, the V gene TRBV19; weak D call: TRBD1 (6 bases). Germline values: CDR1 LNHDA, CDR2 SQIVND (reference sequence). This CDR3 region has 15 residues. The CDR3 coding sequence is TGTGCCAGTAGTAGGCGGACAGCAACTAATGAAAAACCGTTTTTT. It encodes CASSRRTATNEKPFF.

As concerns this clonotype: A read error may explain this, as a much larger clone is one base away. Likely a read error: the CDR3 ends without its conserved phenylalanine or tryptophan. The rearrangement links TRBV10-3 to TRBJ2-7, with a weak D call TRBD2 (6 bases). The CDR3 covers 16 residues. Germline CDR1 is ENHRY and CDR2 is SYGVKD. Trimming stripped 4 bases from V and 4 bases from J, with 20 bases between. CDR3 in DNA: TGTGCCATCAGTGCCGTTGGAGGGGAAGTAGGGTACGAGCAGTACTCC. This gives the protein CAISAVGGEVGYEQYS.

CDR3: CATSDPGLAGGYNEQFF. The DNA for the CDR3 is TGTGCCACCAGTGACCCCGGACTAGCGGGGGGATACAATGAGCAGTTCTTC. V is TRBV24-1 and J is TRBJ2-1; 14 bases fit TRBD2. Germline loops: CDR1 KGHDR, CDR2 SFDVKD. The CDR3 length is 17 residues. The junction had 5 bases not matched to a gene; V was cut back by 4 bases and J by 4 bases.

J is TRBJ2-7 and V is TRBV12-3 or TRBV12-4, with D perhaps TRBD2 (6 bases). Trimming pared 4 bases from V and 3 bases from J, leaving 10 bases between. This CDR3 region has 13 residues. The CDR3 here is CASSSVEGYEQYF. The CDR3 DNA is TGTGCCAGCAGTTCGGTGGAGGGCTACGAGCAGTACTTC.

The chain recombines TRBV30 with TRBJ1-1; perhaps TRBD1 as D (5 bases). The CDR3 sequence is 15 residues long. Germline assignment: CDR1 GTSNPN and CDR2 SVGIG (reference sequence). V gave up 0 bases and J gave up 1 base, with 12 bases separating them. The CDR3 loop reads CAWSVPAGRNTEAFF. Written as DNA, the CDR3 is TGTGCCTGGAGTGTCCCTGCAGGGAGGAACACTGAAGCTTTCTTT.

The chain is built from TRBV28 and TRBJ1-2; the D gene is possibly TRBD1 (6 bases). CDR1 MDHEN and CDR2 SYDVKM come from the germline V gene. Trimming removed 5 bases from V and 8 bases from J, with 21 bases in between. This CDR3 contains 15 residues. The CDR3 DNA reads TGTGCCAGCAGTCTACAGGGTTCTCTAAGGGAAGGCTACACCTTC. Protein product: CASSLQGSLREGYTF.

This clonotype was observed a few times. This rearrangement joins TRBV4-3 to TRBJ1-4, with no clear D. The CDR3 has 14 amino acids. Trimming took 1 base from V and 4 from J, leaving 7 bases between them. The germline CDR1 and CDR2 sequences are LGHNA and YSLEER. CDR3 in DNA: TGCGCCAGCAGCCAAGGACTGTTTAATGAAAAACTGTTTTTT. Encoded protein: CASSQGLFNEKLFF.

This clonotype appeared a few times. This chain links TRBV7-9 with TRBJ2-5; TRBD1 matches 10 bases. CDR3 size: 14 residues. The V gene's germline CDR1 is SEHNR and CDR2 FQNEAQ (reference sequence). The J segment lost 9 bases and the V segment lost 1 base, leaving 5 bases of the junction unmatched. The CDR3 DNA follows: TGTGCCAGCAGCTTAGGGACAGGGGGTGAGCCCCAGTACTTC. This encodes CASSLGTGGEPQYF.

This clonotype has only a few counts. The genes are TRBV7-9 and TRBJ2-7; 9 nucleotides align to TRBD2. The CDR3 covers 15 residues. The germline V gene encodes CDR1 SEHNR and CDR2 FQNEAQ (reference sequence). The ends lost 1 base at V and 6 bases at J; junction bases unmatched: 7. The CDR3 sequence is CASSLVSSGMFEQYF. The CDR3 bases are TGTGCCAGCAGCTTAGTGTCTAGCGGGATGTTCGAGCAGTACTTC.

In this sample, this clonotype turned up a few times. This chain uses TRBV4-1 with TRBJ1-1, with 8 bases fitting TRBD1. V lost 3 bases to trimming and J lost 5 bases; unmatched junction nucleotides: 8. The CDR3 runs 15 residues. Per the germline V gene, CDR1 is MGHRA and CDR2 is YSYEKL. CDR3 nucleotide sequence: TGCGCCAGCAGCCAGAACGACAGGGGAGGGACTGAAGCTTTCTTT. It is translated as CASSQNDRGGTEAFF.

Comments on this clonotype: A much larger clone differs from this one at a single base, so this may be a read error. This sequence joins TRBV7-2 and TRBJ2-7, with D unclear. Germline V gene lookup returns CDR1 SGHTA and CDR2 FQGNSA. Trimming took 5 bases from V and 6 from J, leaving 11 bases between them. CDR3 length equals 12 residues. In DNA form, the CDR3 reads TGTGCCAGCAGCCCCATTTGGGGCGAGCAGTACTTC. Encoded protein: CASSPIWGEQYF. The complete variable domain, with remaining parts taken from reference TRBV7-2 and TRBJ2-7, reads GAGVSQSPSNKVTEKGKDVELRCDPISGHTALYWYRQSLGQGLEFLIYFQGNSAPDKSGLPSDRFSAERTGGSVSTLTIQRTQQEDSAVYLCASSPIWGEQYFGPGTRLTVT.

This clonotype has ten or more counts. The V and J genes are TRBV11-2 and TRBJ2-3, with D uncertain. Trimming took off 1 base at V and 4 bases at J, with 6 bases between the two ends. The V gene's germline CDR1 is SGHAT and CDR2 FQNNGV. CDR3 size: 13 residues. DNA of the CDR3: TGTGCCAGCAGCTTAGTCCCATCAGATACGCAGTATTTT. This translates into CASSLVPSDTQYF.

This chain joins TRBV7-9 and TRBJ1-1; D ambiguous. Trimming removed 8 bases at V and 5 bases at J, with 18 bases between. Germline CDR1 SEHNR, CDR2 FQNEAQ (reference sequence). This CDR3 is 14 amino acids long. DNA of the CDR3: TGTGCCAGCTATAACGCGGCTAGATCGACTGAAGCTTTCTTT. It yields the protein CASYNAARSTEAFF. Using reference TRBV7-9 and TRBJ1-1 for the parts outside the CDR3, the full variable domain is DTGVSQNPRHKITKRGQNVTFRCDPISEHNRLYWYRQTLGQGPEFLTYFQNEAQLEKSRLLSDRFSAERPKGSFSTLEIQRTEQGDSAMYLCASYNAARSTEAFFGQGTRLTVV.